These 4 T cell receptor beta chains share one sample of origin, sequenced in a study of blood T cell repertoires in COVID-19. Profiled with immunoSEQ multiplex PCR; TCRdb holds only in-frame clones, not every one. The sample includes 400,000 or so clones, more than 70% of them seen just once. The material sequenced was PBMCs or T cells enriched from blood (not recorded which). The receptors come from a man in his forties or fifties in a cohort exposed to, infected with or recovered from COVID-19 (not recorded which).

The chain couples TRBV9 to TRBJ2-3; D is perhaps TRBD2 (7 bases). CDR1 is SGDLS, CDR2 YYNGEE, per germline. This CDR3 contains 17 residues. Deletions cut 4 bases from V and 3 bases from J, with 21 bases between. The CDR3 protein is CASSSRGGADFTDTQYF. CDR3 sequence (DNA): TGTGCCAGCAGCTCAAGGGGGGGAGCGGATTTTACAGATACGCAGTATTTT. The full variable domain, with the rest looked up from reference TRBV9 and TRBJ2-3, is DSGVTQTPKHLITATGQRVTLRCSPRSGDLSVYWYQQSLDQGLQFLIQYYNGEERAKGNILERFSAQQFPDLHSELNLSSLELGDSALYFCASSSRGGADFTDTQYFGPGTRLTVL.

The chain links TRBV4-2 to TRBJ1-5; tentative D call: TRBD1 (5 bases). Germline V gene data show CDR1 as LGHNA and CDR2 as YNFKEQ. The V end lost 4 bases, the J end lost 2 bases, and 9 bases lay between the germline ends. The CDR3 consists of 14 residues. As DNA, the CDR3 is TGTGCCAGCAGCCTAGAACAGGGCAATCAGCCCCAGCATTTT. Its protein is CASSLEQGNQPQHF.

The gene calls are TRBV10-1 and TRBJ1-4, with 8 bases that match TRBD1. The CDR3 spans 14 residues. Per germline, CDR1 WNHNN and CDR2 SYGVQD (reference sequence). The trim removed 6 bases at V and 7 bases at J, leaving 7 bases unmatched. CDR3 protein: CASSPGQGSEKLFF. As DNA, the CDR3 is TGCGCCAGCAGCCCCGGACAGGGAAGTGAAAAACTGTTTTTT.

The chain has TRBV9 and TRBJ1-3; a possible D gene is TRBD1 (6 bases). The ends were cut back, 0 bases at V and 0 bases at J, with 10 bases in the middle. In germline, CDR1 is SGDLS, CDR2 YYNGEE. This CDR3 has 16 residues. CDR3 loop: CASSVAGANSGNTIYF. In nucleotides, the CDR3 is TGTGCCAGCAGCGTAGCAGGGGCAAACTCTGGAAACACCATATATTTT.